The rows below give T cell receptor beta chains drawn from one sample of a study of identical twins. TCRdb passed the 5' RACE reads through MiXCR, listing each CDR3 protein once. Of around 95,000 distinct CDR3 sequences in the sample, 4.5% to 6.5% were seen once. Sequencing was performed on memory T cells sorted from blood. These receptors were obtained from a woman between 50 and 59 years old in good health. Each CDR3 is given with its conserved first and last residue. The D gene is left open where the match is weak. A clone size is listed for some rows: how often the clone was seen (once, few, many), or a class if it is expanded.

J gene: TRBJ1-5
V gene: TRBV12-3/TRBV12-4
clone size: many
D gene: TRBD1
CDR3 DNA: TGTGCCAGCAGTCGACAGGGACTTCTGTCCCAGCATTTT
CDR3 protein: CASSRQGLLSQHF

J gene: TRBJ2-1
V gene: TRBV20-1
clone size: many
D gene: TRBD2
CDR3 DNA: TGCAGTGCTCCACTAGCGGGAGTAGGGACATCCTACAATGAGCAGTTCTTC
CDR3 protein: CSAPLAGVGTSYNEQFF

J gene: TRBJ2-1
V gene: TRBV7-7
clone size: many
D gene: TRBD2
CDR3 DNA: TGTGCCAGCAGCCGGGGACTAGCGGGGGCGAGGGATGAGCAGTTCTTC
CDR3 protein: CASSRGLAGARDEQFF

J gene: TRBJ2-7
V gene: TRBV18
clone size: many
D gene: TRBD2
CDR3 DNA: TGTGCCAGCTCACCACTCCCCCCTAGCGGGAGAGGGGGTAGCTCCTACGAGCAGTACTTC
CDR3 protein: CASSPLPPSGRGGSSYEQYF

J gene: TRBJ2-1
V gene: TRBV5-1
clone size: .
D gene: .
CDR3 DNA: TGCGCCAGCAGCTTGGACGGTAACTCCTACAATGAGCAGTTCTTC
CDR3 protein: CASSLDGNSYNEQFF

J gene: TRBJ2-5
V gene: TRBV6-6
clone size: many
D gene: .
CDR3 DNA: TGTGCCAGCAGTTACGAGGGCGGCGGGGAGACCCAGTACTTC
CDR3 protein: CASSYEGGGETQYF

J gene: TRBJ2-5
V gene: TRBV7-6
clone size: .
D gene: TRBD2
CDR3 DNA: TGTGCCAGCAGCCCCTCTAGCGGGAGACACCCATTCCAAGAGACCCAGTACTTC
CDR3 protein: CASSPSSGRHPFQETQYF

J gene: TRBJ2-3
V gene: TRBV7-6
clone size: many
D gene: .
CDR3 DNA: TGTGCCAGCAGCCGAAGAGGGAACACAGATACGCAGTATTTT
CDR3 protein: CASSRRGNTDTQYF

J gene: TRBJ2-7
V gene: TRBV12-3/TRBV12-4
clone size: many
D gene: .
CDR3 DNA: TGTGCCAGCAGTTATGGGGGGAGTAGCTACGAGCAGTACTTC
CDR3 protein: CASSYGGSSYEQYF

J gene: TRBJ2-3
V gene: TRBV7-8
clone size: many
D gene: .
CDR3 DNA: TGTGCCAGCAGCTTTTTCTTGGGAACAGATACGCAGTATTTT
CDR3 protein: CASSFFLGTDTQYF

J gene: TRBJ1-1
V gene: TRBV5-1
clone size: many
D gene: .
CDR3 DNA: TGCGCCAGCAGCTTGGTACCTAAGGAACTGAAAGCTTTCTTT
CDR3 protein: CASSLVPKELKAFF

J gene: TRBJ2-5
V gene: TRBV7-9
clone size: .
D gene: .
CDR3 DNA: TGTGCCAGCAGCCCCCGTTCCGGACTACCGGAGACCCAGTACTTC
CDR3 protein: CASSPRSGLPETQYF

J gene: TRBJ2-1
V gene: TRBV11-3
clone size: many
D gene: .
CDR3 DNA: TGTGCCAGCAGCTTAGGGGGGATCCGGGAGTATCGTAATGAGCAGTTCTTC
CDR3 protein: CASSLGGIREYRNEQFF

J gene: TRBJ2-2
V gene: TRBV19
clone size: few
D gene: .
CDR3 DNA: TGTGCCAGTAGTATACAAGGACAGTTCACCGGGGAGCTGTTTTTT
CDR3 protein: CASSIQGQFTGELFF

J gene: TRBJ2-1
V gene: TRBV27
clone size: few
D gene: TRBD1
CDR3 DNA: TGTGCCAGCAAAAGGACAGGGTCCTACAATGAGCAGTTCTTC
CDR3 protein: CASKRTGSYNEQFF

J gene: TRBJ1-2
V gene: TRBV29-1
clone size: many
D gene: .
CDR3 DNA: TGCAGCGTTGGGAGTAACTATGGCTACACCTTC
CDR3 protein: CSVGSNYGYTF

J gene: TRBJ1-2
V gene: TRBV27
clone size: few
D gene: .
CDR3 DNA: TGTGCCAGCAGTTTATCGAGCCCGGACCGTGACGGCTACACCTTC
CDR3 protein: CASSLSSPDRDGYTF

J gene: TRBJ1-2
V gene: TRBV30
clone size: .
D gene: .
CDR3 DNA: TGTGCCTGGAGTGTAATAGCAGGGAACGGCGGCTACACCTTC
CDR3 protein: CAWSVIAGNGGYTF

J gene: TRBJ1-2
V gene: TRBV12-3/TRBV12-4
clone size: many
D gene: TRBD1
CDR3 DNA: TGTGCCAGCACCTCAACAGGGGGGGTGTATGGCTACACCTTC
CDR3 protein: CASTSTGGVYGYTF

J gene: TRBJ2-5
V gene: TRBV2
clone size: few
D gene: .
CDR3 DNA: TGTGCCAGCAGTAGACGCCAAGAGACCCAGTACTTC
CDR3 protein: CASSRRQETQYF

J gene: TRBJ2-1
V gene: TRBV25-1
clone size: many
D gene: TRBD2
CDR3 DNA: TGTGCCAGCAGTGATATTGGCGGGAGGGCCAGAGAGCAGTTCTTC
CDR3 protein: CASSDIGGRAREQFF

J gene: TRBJ1-2
V gene: TRBV18
clone size: few
D gene: .
CDR3 DNA: TGTGCCAGCTCACCAGTTCCTTCCGAGGGCTACACCTTC
CDR3 protein: CASSPVPSEGYTF

J gene: TRBJ1-1
V gene: TRBV3-1
clone size: .
D gene: TRBD1
CDR3 DNA: TGTGCCAGCAGCCAGAAGGGGGCCCTTCCAGCTTTCTTT
CDR3 protein: CASSQKGALPAFF

J gene: TRBJ1-2
V gene: TRBV5-1
clone size: many
D gene: .
CDR3 DNA: TGCGCCAGCAGCGTAGGGTGGCCCTATGGCTACACCTTC
CDR3 protein: CASSVGWPYGYTF

J gene: TRBJ2-1
V gene: TRBV5-1
clone size: .
D gene: TRBD1
CDR3 DNA: TGCGCCAGCAGACCAAGGACAGGGGGCTTCCACAATGAGCAGTTATTC
CDR3 protein: CASRPRTGGFHNEQLF

J gene: TRBJ1-4
V gene: TRBV20-1
clone size: many
D gene: .
CDR3 DNA: TGCAGTGCTAGCCTTAGTAACAGGCCTAATGAAAAACTGTTTTTT
CDR3 protein: CSASLSNRPNEKLFF

J gene: TRBJ2-5
V gene: TRBV5-1
clone size: many
D gene: TRBD2
CDR3 DNA: TGCGCCAGCAGCGCTCAACTAGCGGGAGGGGAGACCCAGTACTTC
CDR3 protein: CASSAQLAGGETQYF

J gene: TRBJ2-5
V gene: TRBV5-1
clone size: many
D gene: TRBD2
CDR3 DNA: TGCGCCAGCAGCCCGGGACTAGCGGAGTCGGAGACCCAGTACTTC
CDR3 protein: CASSPGLAESETQYF

J gene: TRBJ2-4
V gene: TRBV19
clone size: few
D gene: .
CDR3 DNA: TGTGCCAGTAGTACCCGCGAGCCGGGCCGACTAGCCAAAAACATTCAGTACTTC
CDR3 protein: CASSTREPGRLAKNIQYF

J gene: TRBJ2-1
V gene: TRBV29-1
clone size: .
D gene: TRBD1
CDR3 DNA: TGCAGCGTATCCGAACAGGGGTTGATTAATGATGAGCAGATCTTC
CDR3 protein: CSVSEQGLINDEQIF

J gene: TRBJ2-2
V gene: TRBV7-3
clone size: many
D gene: TRBD1
CDR3 DNA: TGTGCCAGCAGCGCCCAGGGGGCCGGCACCGGGGAGCTGTTTTTT
CDR3 protein: CASSAQGAGTGELFF

J gene: TRBJ1-1
V gene: TRBV12-3/TRBV12-4
clone size: many
D gene: TRBD1
CDR3 DNA: TGTGCCAGCAGTTTGGGGACAGGGGTGAGGACTGAAGCTTTCTTT
CDR3 protein: CASSLGTGVRTEAFF

J gene: TRBJ1-1
V gene: TRBV27
clone size: many
D gene: TRBD1
CDR3 DNA: TGTGCCAGCAGTTTTAGGGGACAGATGAACACTGAAGCTTTCTTT
CDR3 protein: CASSFRGQMNTEAFF

J gene: TRBJ2-3
V gene: TRBV14
clone size: many
D gene: .
CDR3 DNA: TGTGCCAGCAGCCAAAGGGCCACAGATACGCAGTATTTT
CDR3 protein: CASSQRATDTQYF

J gene: TRBJ1-1
V gene: TRBV5-1
clone size: many
D gene: .
CDR3 DNA: TGCGCCAGCAGCTTGATTCAGCGGTCGGTTGGCACTGAAGCTTTCTTT
CDR3 protein: CASSLIQRSVGTEAFF

J gene: TRBJ2-3
V gene: TRBV5-1
clone size: many
D gene: TRBD1
CDR3 DNA: TGCGCCAGCAGCCTCATACCGGGACAGGCCACAGATACGCAGTATTTT
CDR3 protein: CASSLIPGQATDTQYF

J gene: TRBJ2-7
V gene: TRBV12-3/TRBV12-4
clone size: many
D gene: .
CDR3 DNA: TGTGCCAGCAGCACGACAGTAGGCTACGGCGAGCAGTACTTC
CDR3 protein: CASSTTVGYGEQYF

J gene: TRBJ1-2
V gene: TRBV20-1
clone size: many
D gene: .
CDR3 DNA: TGCAGTGGGGGGGACGGTGGCTACACCTTC
CDR3 protein: CSGGDGGYTF

J gene: TRBJ2-1
V gene: TRBV5-1
clone size: many
D gene: TRBD2
CDR3 DNA: TGCGCCAGCAGCTTAGTCTCTAGCGGCTACAATGAGCAGTTCTTC
CDR3 protein: CASSLVSSGYNEQFF

J gene: TRBJ2-7
V gene: TRBV30
clone size: many
D gene: TRBD2
CDR3 DNA: TGTGCCTGGAGGTCTGAGCGGGAGGGAAAGCAGTACTTC
CDR3 protein: CAWRSEREGKQYF

J gene: TRBJ2-3
V gene: TRBV20-1
clone size: few
D gene: .
CDR3 DNA: TGCAGTGCTGTCCAGCGGGCTAGCACAGATACGCAGTATTTT
CDR3 protein: CSAVQRASTDTQYF

J gene: TRBJ2-1
V gene: TRBV29-1
clone size: .
D gene: .
CDR3 DNA: TGCAGCGTTGGCGATGTCCTTCATGAGCAGTTCTTC
CDR3 protein: CSVGDVLHEQFF

J gene: TRBJ2-1
V gene: TRBV11-2
clone size: .
D gene: TRBD2
CDR3 DNA: TGTGCCAGCAGCTTAGGGGAACCTAGCGGGATCTACAATGAGCAGTTCTTC
CDR3 protein: CASSLGEPSGIYNEQFF

J gene: TRBJ1-1
V gene: TRBV5-6
clone size: .
D gene: .
CDR3 DNA: TGTGCCAGCATCTTCTTAAAGCAGGGAAACACTGAAGCTTTCTTT
CDR3 protein: CASIFLKQGNTEAFF

J gene: TRBJ2-3
V gene: TRBV20-1
clone size: .
D gene: .
CDR3 DNA: TGCAGTGCTAGCGGCGACACAGATACGCAGTATTTT
CDR3 protein: CSASGDTDTQYF

J gene: TRBJ2-1
V gene: TRBV7-9
clone size: many
D gene: TRBD1
CDR3 DNA: TGTGCCAGCAGCTTGGGTCAGGGGGTGTTCTTC
CDR3 protein: CASSLGQGVFF

J gene: TRBJ2-4
V gene: TRBV12-3/TRBV12-4
clone size: many
D gene: TRBD2
CDR3 DNA: TGTGCCAGCGTGGAGGGCGGGAGGAACATTCAGTACTTC
CDR3 protein: CASVEGGRNIQYF

J gene: TRBJ2-3
V gene: TRBV3-1
clone size: many
D gene: .
CDR3 DNA: TGTGCCAGCAGCCAAGATCTGATTAGCACAGATACGCAGTATTTT
CDR3 protein: CASSQDLISTDTQYF

J gene: TRBJ2-2
V gene: TRBV7-9
clone size: .
D gene: .
CDR3 DNA: TGTGCCAGCAGCTTACATGGCGCGAACACCGGGGAGCTGTTTTTT
CDR3 protein: CASSLHGANTGELFF

J gene: TRBJ2-5
V gene: TRBV6-1
clone size: .
D gene: .
CDR3 DNA: TGTGCCAGCAGTGTTCGTAGACAAGAGAAAGAGACCCAGTACTTC
CDR3 protein: CASSVRRQEKETQYF

J gene: TRBJ2-7
V gene: TRBV12-3/TRBV12-4
clone size: many
D gene: .
CDR3 DNA: TGTGCCAGCAGTCTAAACTACGAGCAGTACTTC
CDR3 protein: CASSLNYEQYF

J gene: TRBJ1-5
V gene: TRBV20-1
clone size: few
D gene: TRBD1
CDR3 DNA: TGCAGTGCTGCTCTGACTCTGACAGGGGGTAATCAGCCCCAGCATTTT
CDR3 protein: CSAALTLTGGNQPQHF

J gene: TRBJ2-1
V gene: TRBV20-1
clone size: many
D gene: TRBD2
CDR3 DNA: TGCAGTGCTAGAGAAGGACTAGTCGGGCGCAATGAGCAGTTCTTC
CDR3 protein: CSAREGLVGRNEQFF